Sequencing of this T cell receptor beta chain was carried out in a study of T-cell memory formation after mild COVID-19. This CDR3 is 15 amino acids long. Germline trimming cut 4 bases from V and 5 bases from J; bases unmatched to any gene: 11. CDR1 and CDR2 from the germline V gene are SGDLS and YYNGEE. TCRdb independently ran MiXCR on the 5' RACE reads; one entry per CDR3 protein. The sample carries approximately 570,000 distinct CDR3 sequences, 15% to 20% recorded once. This clonotype has only a few counts. The chain uses TRBV9 and TRBJ2-5; 7 positions match TRBD2. This receptor was taken from an adult woman who had mild COVID-19 (a few samples of this study predate the infection). Cell type and time point are not known. The material sequenced was PBMCs or a T cell subset sorted from them (not recorded which). CDR3 sequence reads: CASSPSGSTGETQYF. CDR3 DNA sequence: TGTGCCAGCAGCCCTAGCGGATCAACGGGGGAGACCCAGTACTTC.